The 13 T cell receptor beta chains below all came from one sample that was sequenced in a study of beta chain features in type 1 diabetes. Sequencing targeted expressed TCRB transcripts, as all isolated RNA had been reverse transcribed. Profiling relied on immunoSEQ multiplex PCR, and the TCRdb table lists in-frame clones only, not all of them. The data contain roughly 400,000 clones, over 13% of them seen just once; the ten biggest clones take up approximately 0.019%. Sequencing was carried out using naive CD4+ T cells from blood. These TCRs come from a woman under 30 in good health.

The CDR3 spells CASSLRSGRVHEQYF. CDR3 DNA sequence: TGTGCCAGCAGCTTAAGGAGCGGGAGGGTCCACGAGCAGTACTTC. The rearrangement joins TRBV7-2 to TRBJ2-7; TRBD2 agrees at 10 bases. With 2 bases clipped from V and 5 bases from J, the junction kept 6 bases outside the gene matches. Germline V gives CDR1 SGHTA, CDR2 FQGNSA. This CDR3 spans 15 amino acids.

This clone was detected a few times. This rearrangement joins TRBV9 to TRBJ2-7; 8 bases align to TRBD2. Per the germline V gene, CDR1 is SGDLS and CDR2 is YYNGEE. The CDR3 runs to 16 residues. With 4 bases clipped from V and 2 bases from J, the junction kept 11 bases outside the gene matches. For the CDR3, the DNA is TGTGCCAGCAGCCCAAGACGAACTAGCGGACCCTACGAGCAGTACTTC. Protein product: CASSPRRTSGPYEQYF.

In its sample, this clone was seen a few times. This chain connects TRBV4-2 to TRBJ2-5; D ambiguous. Per the germline V gene, CDR1 is LGHNA and CDR2 is YNFKEQ. The V end was cut by 1 base, the J end by 5 bases, with 11 bases between. The CDR3 is 14 amino acids. As DNA, the CDR3 is TGTGCCAGCAGCCAAGCGAAAACTGTGGAGACCCAGTACTTC. Residues: CASSQAKTVETQYF.

This clone came up a few times. In DNA form, the CDR3 reads TGTGCCAGCAGCTTAACTAGCGGGAGGGGGTATGAGCAGTTCTTC. It translates to CASSLTSGRGYEQFF. The chain combines TRBV11-2 with TRBJ2-1, with 13 bases fitting TRBD2. V lost 2 bases to trimming and J lost 8 bases; unmatched junction nucleotides: 3. Looked up from germline, CDR1 is SGHAT and CDR2 is FQNNGV. This CDR3 is 15 amino acids long.

V and J are TRBV9 and TRBJ1-1, with no clear D. Trimming cost V 3 bases and J 5 bases, with 8 bases left between them. Germline loops: CDR1 SGDLS, CDR2 YYNGEE. This CDR3 has 12 amino acids. The chain's CDR3 is CASSASPTEAFF. The CDR3 DNA follows: TGTGCCAGCAGCGCCAGTCCTACTGAAGCTTTCTTT.

This chain connects TRBV7-9 to TRBJ2-3, with 10 bases identical to TRBD2. The CDR3 contains 16 residues. The J segment lost 4 bases and the V segment lost 10 bases, leaving 14 bases of the junction unmatched. CDR1 is SEHNR, CDR2 FQNEAQ, per germline (reference sequence). The CDR3 DNA reads as TGTGCCACCACCTCCACTCTAGCGGGAGTCGCAGATACGCAGTATTTT. Translation gives CATTSTLAGVADTQYF.

This clone was observed a few times. The chain combines TRBV14 with TRBJ2-3; D is perhaps TRBD1 (5 bases). Trimming cost V 1 base and J 4 bases, with 9 bases left between them. CDR1 is SGHDN and CDR2 is FVKESK in the germline V gene. The CDR3 contains 14 residues. The CDR3 bases are TGTGCCAGCAGCCAAGGCAGGGCCGCAGATACGCAGTATTTT. It encodes CASSQGRAADTQYF.

This chain joins TRBV5-1 and TRBJ2-1, with 8 bases that match TRBD1. Germline V CDR1 and CDR2: SGHRS, YFSETQ. The CDR3 covers 20 residues. Losses at the gene ends were 3 bases for V and 7 bases for J; bases not matched to a gene: 24. The CDR3 nucleotides are TGCGCCAGCAGCTCACCTAGACGACAGGGGAGTGTAAGGCGAGTGAATGAGCAGTTCTTC. The encoded protein is CASSSPRRQGSVRRVNEQFF.

The rearrangement links TRBV7-2 to TRBJ2-6; perhaps TRBD2 as D (6 bases). CDR3 length: 13 residues. Germline CDR1 reads SGHTA; CDR2 reads FQGNSA. V lost 7 bases to trimming and J lost 5 bases, with 9 bases between them. CDR3 sequence (DNA): TGTGCCAGCACTGGAGGGCGGGCCAACGTCCTGACTTTC. This gives the protein CASTGGRANVLTF.

This clone has just a few counts. V and J are TRBV30 and TRBJ1-4; D is uncertain. Germline CDR1 GTSNPN, CDR2 SVGIG (reference sequence). Trimming stripped 4 bases from V and 0 bases from J, with 9 bases between. The CDR3 is made up of 14 amino acids. The CDR3 spells CAWTRVATNEKLFF. The CDR3, as DNA: TGTGCCTGGACCCGAGTAGCAACTAATGAAAAACTGTTTTTT.

The chain employs TRBV11-2 and TRBJ2-3, with a tentative D call TRBD1 (5 bases). The germline gives CDR1 SGHAT, CDR2 FQNNGV. V gave up 0 bases and J gave up 0 bases, with 16 bases separating them. The CDR3 is made up of 18 amino acids. CDR3: CASSLDTGQTLSTDTQYF. The CDR3 DNA is TGTGCCAGCAGCTTAGATACAGGTCAAACCCTTAGCACAGATACGCAGTATTTT.

This clone was found a few times. The genes are TRBV6-4 and TRBJ2-1, with 7 bases aligning to TRBD1. Looked up from germline, CDR1 is MRHNA and CDR2 is SNTAGT. V shed 8 bases and J 1 base; nucleotides not matched to a gene: 2. The CDR3 spans 13 residues. The CDR3 DNA is TGTGCCAGCTCGGGACAGTCCTACAATGAGCAGTTCTTC. This gives the protein CASSGQSYNEQFF.

This chain links TRBV29-1 with TRBJ2-1, with 14 bases lining up with TRBD2. Germline CDR1 and CDR2: SQVTM and ANQGSEA. This CDR3 is 17 amino acids long. V lost 7 bases and J lost 9; bases outside the gene matches: 17. CDR3 protein: CSGAGTSGSQVKFEQFF. The CDR3 DNA follows: TGCAGCGGGGCCGGGACTAGCGGGAGCCAGGTCAAGTTTGAGCAGTTCTTC.